A selection of T cell receptor beta chains follows, all from one sample in a study of blood T cells in healthy people across ages. From the 5' RACE reads, TCRdb called clonotypes with MiXCR, one entry per CDR3 protein. The sample lists approximately 800,000 distinct CDR3 sequences, roughly three fifths seen once, with around a quarter in the top ten. Sequencing was carried out using blood. Source of these receptors: a man aged 40-50 years in good health. CDR3s include the opening cysteine and the closing phenylalanine or tryptophan. Each record gives: V gene, clone size, J gene, CDR3 length, D gene, CDR3 DNA, CDR3 protein. A D gene is named only where the DNA matches it firmly. Rows may omit the clone size; those that give it use once, few, many or a size class.

v_call: TRBV7-9; clone_size: .; j_call: TRBJ2-3; cdr3_length: 19; d_call: TRBD2; cdr3_nt: TGTGCCAGCAGCACCTCGAAGTTGCGACTAGCGGGAAGCACAGATACGCAGTATTTT; cdr3_aa: CASSTSKLRLAGSTDTQYF
v_call: TRBV5-4; clone_size: few; j_call: TRBJ2-1; cdr3_length: 16; d_call: TRBD2; cdr3_nt: TGTGCCAGTACCATAGCGGGGGGCCTCTCCTACAATGAGCAGTTCTTC; cdr3_aa: CASTIAGGLSYNEQFF
v_call: TRBV29-1; clone_size: .; j_call: TRBJ2-7; cdr3_length: 12; d_call: .; cdr3_nt: TGCAGCGCCAGCGGCGGGACCTACGGGCAGTACTTC; cdr3_aa: CSASGGTYGQYF
v_call: TRBV5-1; clone_size: .; j_call: TRBJ2-1; cdr3_length: 17; d_call: TRBD2; cdr3_nt: TGCGCCAGCAGCTTGACGGGGACTAGCGGGGGGGTGAATGAGCAGTTCTTC; cdr3_aa: CASSLTGTSGGVNEQFF
v_call: TRBV5-1; clone_size: .; j_call: TRBJ1-1; cdr3_length: 15; d_call: .; cdr3_nt: TGCGCCAGCAGCGAACGGACGGGGATGGGGACTGAAGCTTTCTTT; cdr3_aa: CASSERTGMGTEAFF
v_call: TRBV20-1; clone_size: .; j_call: TRBJ2-3; cdr3_length: 13; d_call: TRBD2; cdr3_nt: TGCAGTGCTAGCGGGAGGGGCCCAGATACGCAGTATTTT; cdr3_aa: CSASGRGPDTQYF
v_call: TRBV5-1; clone_size: .; j_call: TRBJ2-1; cdr3_length: 15; d_call: .; cdr3_nt: TGCGCCAGCAGCTTGATTAGGGGCCACAACAATGAGCAGTTCTTC; cdr3_aa: CASSLIRGHNNEQFF
v_call: TRBV9; clone_size: .; j_call: TRBJ2-7; cdr3_length: 14; d_call: .; cdr3_nt: TGTGCCAGCAGCGTAGCTCCGGGTCCGGGCGAGCAGTACTTC; cdr3_aa: CASSVAPGPGEQYF
v_call: TRBV6-5; clone_size: .; j_call: TRBJ1-2; cdr3_length: 14; d_call: TRBD1; cdr3_nt: TGTGCCAGCAGGAGAAGGGGGCTAAACTATGGCTACACCTTC; cdr3_aa: CASRRRGLNYGYTF
v_call: TRBV20-1; clone_size: .; j_call: TRBJ2-1; cdr3_length: 15; d_call: TRBD2; cdr3_nt: TGCAGTGCTCTGTCCCTAGCGGGGGTTTACAATGAGCAGTTCTTC; cdr3_aa: CSALSLAGVYNEQFF
v_call: TRBV6-6; clone_size: .; j_call: TRBJ2-5; cdr3_length: 11; d_call: TRBD2; cdr3_nt: TGTGCCAGCACGGGGGGAGAGACCCAGTACTTC; cdr3_aa: CASTGGETQYF
v_call: TRBV27; clone_size: .; j_call: TRBJ2-7; cdr3_length: 13; d_call: .; cdr3_nt: TGTGCCAGCAGTTCGGCAGGGGCCGACGAGCAGTACTTC; cdr3_aa: CASSSAGADEQYF
v_call: TRBV6-1; clone_size: .; j_call: TRBJ2-3; cdr3_length: 19; d_call: TRBD1; cdr3_nt: TGTGCCAGCAGGCAACCCCCGGGACAGGGGGCCCCTAGCACAGATACGCAGTATTTT; cdr3_aa: CASRQPPGQGAPSTDTQYF
v_call: TRBV10-3; clone_size: .; j_call: TRBJ2-5; cdr3_length: 14; d_call: .; cdr3_nt: TGTGCCATCAGTGAGCTCCCAAGTGGAGAGACCCAGTACTTC; cdr3_aa: CAISELPSGETQYF
v_call: TRBV21-1; clone_size: .; j_call: TRBJ2-7; cdr3_length: 18; d_call: .; cdr3_nt: TGTGCCAGCAGCGACCCTCCCCTCGGGACAGACAACCCCTACGAGCAGTACTTC; cdr3_aa: CASSDPPLGTDNPYEQYF
v_call: TRBV12-3/TRBV12-4; clone_size: few; j_call: TRBJ2-5; cdr3_length: 14; d_call: .; cdr3_nt: TGTGCCAGCAGGCGGACAGAAGATTTAGAGACCCAGTACTTC; cdr3_aa: CASRRTEDLETQYF
v_call: TRBV30; clone_size: .; j_call: TRBJ1-1; cdr3_length: 12; d_call: .; cdr3_nt: TGTGCCTGGAGCTGGGGGATCACTGAAGCTTTCTTT; cdr3_aa: CAWSWGITEAFF
v_call: TRBV7-2; clone_size: .; j_call: TRBJ1-2; cdr3_length: 17; d_call: TRBD1; cdr3_nt: TGTGCCAGCAGCGAGGACAGGGGGCAATTCGCGGGCTATGGCTACACCTTC; cdr3_aa: CASSEDRGQFAGYGYTF
v_call: TRBV5-4; clone_size: .; j_call: TRBJ2-7; cdr3_length: 13; d_call: .; cdr3_nt: TGTGCCAGCAGCGTGGACGCTGCCTACGAGCAGTACTTC; cdr3_aa: CASSVDAAYEQYF
v_call: TRBV20-1; clone_size: .; j_call: TRBJ2-5; cdr3_length: 11; d_call: .; cdr3_nt: TGCAGTGCATGGGTTCGAGAGACCCAGTACTTC; cdr3_aa: CSAWVRETQYF
v_call: TRBV5-1; clone_size: .; j_call: TRBJ1-2; cdr3_length: 14; d_call: .; cdr3_nt: TGCGCCAGCAGCTGGGACGGCGCTAACTATGGCTACACCTTC; cdr3_aa: CASSWDGANYGYTF
v_call: TRBV15; clone_size: .; j_call: TRBJ1-6; cdr3_length: 15; d_call: .; cdr3_nt: TGTGCCACCAGCAGAGATAAAGGCAGGACGCAACCCCTCCACTTT; cdr3_aa: CATSRDKGRTQPLHF
v_call: TRBV6-5; clone_size: few; j_call: TRBJ2-7; cdr3_length: 15; d_call: .; cdr3_nt: TGTGCCAGCAGTTACAATAGCGAACATTCCTACGAGCAGTACTTC; cdr3_aa: CASSYNSEHSYEQYF
v_call: TRBV20-1; clone_size: .; j_call: TRBJ2-5; cdr3_length: 15; d_call: .; cdr3_nt: TGCAGTGCCAAATCCCAAAGGGCACTCCAAGAGACCCAGTACTTC; cdr3_aa: CSAKSQRALQETQYF
v_call: TRBV20-1; clone_size: .; j_call: TRBJ1-2; cdr3_length: 13; d_call: .; cdr3_nt: TGCAGTGTGTTTATTGGGGGCAGCTATGGCTACACCTTC; cdr3_aa: CSVFIGGSYGYTF
v_call: TRBV20-1; clone_size: .; j_call: TRBJ2-5; cdr3_length: 16; d_call: TRBD2; cdr3_nt: TGCAGTGCTATAATAGCGGGGATCCTGTCGAGGGAGACCCAGTACTTC; cdr3_aa: CSAIIAGILSRETQYF
v_call: TRBV5-4; clone_size: few; j_call: TRBJ2-6; cdr3_length: 18; d_call: TRBD2; cdr3_nt: TGTGCCAGCAGCTCCCCTAGGGGCGGGAGCTCTGGGGCCAACGTCCTGACTTTC; cdr3_aa: CASSSPRGGSSGANVLTF
v_call: TRBV4-1; clone_size: .; j_call: TRBJ1-4; cdr3_length: 16; d_call: .; cdr3_nt: TGCGCCAGCAGCCAAGAAGATTACAGGAATAATGAAAAACTGTTTTTT; cdr3_aa: CASSQEDYRNNEKLFF
v_call: TRBV27; clone_size: .; j_call: TRBJ1-2; cdr3_length: 13; d_call: .; cdr3_nt: TGTGCCAGCAGTTTAGGACAGAACTATGGCAACACCTTC; cdr3_aa: CASSLGQNYGNTF
v_call: TRBV29-1; clone_size: .; j_call: TRBJ2-3; cdr3_length: 14; d_call: .; cdr3_nt: TGCAGCGCTCGACGGAGGGGCAGCACAGATACGCAGTATTTT; cdr3_aa: CSARRRGSTDTQYF
v_call: TRBV27; clone_size: few; j_call: TRBJ2-7; cdr3_length: 17; d_call: .; cdr3_nt: TGTGCCAGCAGCCAAACTTCAGGGTTCGCTATTGTCTACGAGCAGTACTTC; cdr3_aa: CASSQTSGFAIVYEQYF
v_call: TRBV6-5; clone_size: .; j_call: TRBJ2-1; cdr3_length: 14; d_call: .; cdr3_nt: TGTGCCAGCAGTTCAGAGACTGGGCGCGGGGAGCAGTTCTTC; cdr3_aa: CASSSETGRGEQFF
v_call: TRBV6-6; clone_size: .; j_call: TRBJ1-2; cdr3_length: 15; d_call: .; cdr3_nt: TGTGCCAGCAGTTACTCGCACGCACAGCCGTATGGCTACACCTTC; cdr3_aa: CASSYSHAQPYGYTF
v_call: TRBV6-5; clone_size: .; j_call: TRBJ1-2; cdr3_length: 14; d_call: .; cdr3_nt: TGTGCCAGCAGTAGGACAGAGCTTAACTATGGCTACACCTTC; cdr3_aa: CASSRTELNYGYTF
v_call: TRBV7-6; clone_size: few; j_call: TRBJ2-7; cdr3_length: 18; d_call: TRBD2; cdr3_nt: TGTGCCAGCAGCTTAGCGGGACTAGCGGGAGGGGGAACGGACGAGCAGTACTTC; cdr3_aa: CASSLAGLAGGGTDEQYF
v_call: TRBV6-5; clone_size: .; j_call: TRBJ2-5; cdr3_length: 16; d_call: TRBD2; cdr3_nt: TGTGCCAGCAGCCCCCGGTGGGCGGGAGGGGAAGAGACCCAGTACTTC; cdr3_aa: CASSPRWAGGEETQYF
v_call: TRBV4-2; clone_size: .; j_call: TRBJ1-2; cdr3_length: 16; d_call: .; cdr3_nt: TGTGCCAGCAGCCTCCGCCAGGGTGCGGATAACTATGGCTACACCTTC; cdr3_aa: CASSLRQGADNYGYTF
v_call: TRBV21-1; clone_size: .; j_call: TRBJ2-3; cdr3_length: 16; d_call: .; cdr3_nt: TGTGCCAGCAGCAAAGGTACGGACAGGGACACAGATACGCAGTATTTT; cdr3_aa: CASSKGTDRDTDTQYF
v_call: TRBV12-5; clone_size: .; j_call: TRBJ2-7; cdr3_length: 13; d_call: TRBD1; cdr3_nt: TGTGCTAGTGGTCCGGGGACAGCCTACGAGCAGTACTTC; cdr3_aa: CASGPGTAYEQYF
v_call: TRBV20-1; clone_size: .; j_call: TRBJ1-2; cdr3_length: 15; d_call: .; cdr3_nt: TGCAGTGCAACTACTAGGGGGGGGTCTAACTATGGCTACACCTTC; cdr3_aa: CSATTRGGSNYGYTF
v_call: TRBV12-3/TRBV12-4; clone_size: .; j_call: TRBJ1-2; cdr3_length: 15; d_call: TRBD1; cdr3_nt: TGTGCCAGCAGTTCGTTGACAGGGGCCTCCTATGGCTACACCTTC; cdr3_aa: CASSSLTGASYGYTF
v_call: TRBV6-2/TRBV6-3; clone_size: .; j_call: TRBJ1-1; cdr3_length: 12; d_call: .; cdr3_nt: TGTGCCAGCAGTCACCTGGCGTCAGAAGCTTTCTTT; cdr3_aa: CASSHLASEAFF
v_call: TRBV12-3/TRBV12-4; clone_size: few; j_call: TRBJ1-2; cdr3_length: 12; d_call: .; cdr3_nt: TGTGCCAGCAGTTTATTGAACTATGGCTACACCTTC; cdr3_aa: CASSLLNYGYTF
v_call: TRBV10-3; clone_size: .; j_call: TRBJ1-1; cdr3_length: 15; d_call: .; cdr3_nt: TGTGCCATCAGTGAATTGGGGGGGATGAACACTGAAGCTTTCTTT; cdr3_aa: CAISELGGMNTEAFF
v_call: TRBV6-6; clone_size: .; j_call: TRBJ2-7; cdr3_length: 16; d_call: .; cdr3_nt: TGTGCCAGCAGTTCAGGGGGGGCGGGAGTGGCCTACGAGCAGTACTTC; cdr3_aa: CASSSGGAGVAYEQYF
v_call: TRBV12-3/TRBV12-4; clone_size: .; j_call: TRBJ2-5; cdr3_length: 14; d_call: .; cdr3_nt: TGTGCCAGCAGTTTTGCAGGGGTAGGGGAGACCCAGTACTTC; cdr3_aa: CASSFAGVGETQYF
v_call: TRBV20-1; clone_size: .; j_call: TRBJ2-7; cdr3_length: 21; d_call: TRBD2; cdr3_nt: TGCAGTGCTCCGATCATAGGGCAACCGGGACTAGCGCCGAACTCCTACAATGAGCAGTACTTC; cdr3_aa: CSAPIIGQPGLAPNSYNEQYF
v_call: TRBV10-3; clone_size: .; j_call: TRBJ2-5; cdr3_length: 13; d_call: .; cdr3_nt: TGTGCCATCGCAAGACTAGTTGGGGAGACCCAGTACTTC; cdr3_aa: CAIARLVGETQYF
v_call: TRBV12-3/TRBV12-4; clone_size: .; j_call: TRBJ1-2; cdr3_length: 12; d_call: .; cdr3_nt: TGTGCCAGCAGTTTATTAGGGGAGGGCTACACCTTC; cdr3_aa: CASSLLGEGYTF
v_call: TRBV5-5; clone_size: .; j_call: TRBJ2-7; cdr3_length: 15; d_call: TRBD1; cdr3_nt: TGTGCCAGCAGCTTTCCTGGGACAGGGCTCTACGAGCAGTACTTC; cdr3_aa: CASSFPGTGLYEQYF
v_call: TRBV20-1; clone_size: few; j_call: TRBJ2-7; cdr3_length: 11; d_call: .; cdr3_nt: TGCAGTGGGGGGGCGCCCCGCGAGCAGTACTTC; cdr3_aa: CSGGAPREQYF
v_call: TRBV20-1; clone_size: .; j_call: TRBJ2-1; cdr3_length: 14; d_call: TRBD2; cdr3_nt: TGCAGTGCTAGAGGACTAGCGGGGATCAATGAGCAGTTCTTC; cdr3_aa: CSARGLAGINEQFF
v_call: TRBV18; clone_size: .; j_call: TRBJ1-5; cdr3_length: 16; d_call: TRBD1; cdr3_nt: TGTGCCAGCCGGGAGAGCGGACAGGGGGCTAGTCAGCCCCAGCATTTT; cdr3_aa: CASRESGQGASQPQHF
v_call: TRBV7-9; clone_size: .; j_call: TRBJ2-3; cdr3_length: 17; d_call: TRBD2; cdr3_nt: TGTGCCAGCAGCCCCACCCTCACTAGCGGGAAGCCAGATACGCAGTATTTT; cdr3_aa: CASSPTLTSGKPDTQYF
v_call: TRBV7-2; clone_size: .; j_call: TRBJ1-5; cdr3_length: 15; d_call: .; cdr3_nt: TGTGCCAGCAGTGCGGGACAAACCAATAATCAGCCCCAGCATTTT; cdr3_aa: CASSAGQTNNQPQHF